Below are 6 T cell receptor beta chains sequenced from a single sample in a study of T-cell memory formation after mild COVID-19. TCRdb re-called the 5' RACE reads with MiXCR, one entry per CDR3 protein. The sample records roughly 120,000 distinct CDR3 sequences, more than 15% being singletons. Source material: PBMCs or a T cell subset sorted from them (not recorded which). The source of these receptors is an adult woman who had mild COVID-19 (a few samples of this study predate the infection). Cell type and time point are not known.

Only a few counts were recorded for this clonotype. V gene TRBV5-8 combines with J gene TRBJ2-3; 14 bases fit TRBD2. The CDR3 has 21 amino acids. The junction had 19 bases not matched to a gene; V was cut back by 3 bases and J by 4 bases. Germline V CDR1 and CDR2: SGHTS, YDEGEE. CDR3 in amino acids: CASSWMTRLAGGPSVPDTQYF. CDR3 nucleotides: TGTGCCAGCAGCTGGATGACCCGACTAGCGGGAGGGCCGAGTGTCCCAGATACGCAGTATTTT.

The table lists this clonotype with a few counts. This chain joins TRBV6-1 and TRBJ1-1; the match to TRBD1 covers 8 bases. Germline values: CDR1 MNHNS, CDR2 SASEGT. Trimming at V came to 1 base and at J to 6 bases, leaving 7 bases not matched to a gene. The CDR3 extends over 15 amino acids. The CDR3 DNA is TGTGCCAGCAGTGAAGATTCAGGGGGCGTAGCTGAAGCTTTCTTT. This codes for CASSEDSGGVAEAFF.

Only a few counts were recorded for this clonotype. The chain is built from TRBV29-1 and TRBJ2-7; TRBD1 might be the D (6 bases). Germline V gene lookup returns CDR1 SQVTM and CDR2 ANQGSEA. The ends were cut back, 6 bases at V and 3 bases at J, with 18 bases in the middle. This CDR3 region has 14 residues. The CDR3: CSVRGGSEHYEQYF. CDR3 bases: TGCAGCGTCAGAGGGGGTAGCGAACACTACGAGCAGTACTTC.

The rearrangement links TRBV5-1 to TRBJ2-1; 9 positions agree with TRBD2. V was clipped by 2 bases and J by 6 bases; unmatched bases: 9. CDR1 and CDR2 from the germline V gene are SGHRS and YFSETQ. The CDR3 sequence is 16 residues long. CDR3 in amino acids: CASSFGLAGKVNEQFF. In DNA, the CDR3 is TGCGCCAGCAGCTTCGGTCTAGCGGGAAAAGTCAATGAGCAGTTCTTC.

This clonotype came up a few times. The J gene is TRBJ2-7, the V gene TRBV12-3 or TRBV12-4; D tentatively fits TRBD1 or TRBD2 (6 bases each). Trimming removed 6 bases from V and 5 bases from J, with 26 bases in between. This CDR3 is built from 17 residues. CDR3 loop: CASSDLGGSLSGNEQYF. CDR3 DNA: TGTGCCAGCAGCGACTTAGGGGGGAGCCTCTCAGGGAACGAGCAGTACTTC.

The chain joins TRBV12-3 or TRBV12-4 to TRBJ1-5, with 8 bases matching TRBD1. With 1 base clipped from V and 7 bases from J, the junction kept 3 bases outside the gene matches. This CDR3 contains 14 residues. The CDR3 spells CASSLGTGKQPQHF. For the CDR3, the DNA is TGTGCCAGCAGTTTAGGGACAGGGAAGCAGCCCCAGCATTTT.